What follows are 9 T cell receptor beta chains derived from one specimen sequenced in a study of T cell changes during pregnancy in multiple sclerosis. Assay used: immunoSEQ multiplex PCR; TCRdb lists only in-frame clones, some missing. The sample carries about 85,000 clones, approximately 89% recorded once. This sample comprised peripheral blood, obtained in the first trimester of pregnancy. These receptors were obtained from a female donor with multiple sclerosis, enrolled in a pregnancy study.

The chain carries TRBV9 and TRBJ2-5; weak D call: TRBD2 (6 bases). V dropped 4 bases and J dropped 4 bases, with 17 bases sitting between them. Germline CDR1 SGDLS, CDR2 YYNGEE. The CDR3 sequence is 15 residues long. The CDR3 protein is CASSPGDVGGETQYF. Here the CDR3 DNA reads TGTGCCAGCAGCCCGGGGGATGTCGGGGGAGAGACCCAGTACTTC.

The CDR3 reads CASSVGGAEGYTF. The CDR3, as DNA: TGTGCCAGCAGCGTTGGGGGCGCGGAGGGCTACACCTTC. The chain has TRBV9 and TRBJ1-2; D is perhaps TRBD1 (6 bases). V dropped 2 bases and J dropped 8 bases, with 13 bases sitting between them. The germline V gene has CDR1 SGDLS and CDR2 YYNGEE. The CDR3 is 13 residues long.

The chain uses TRBV7-8 and TRBJ2-7; 8 bases match TRBD2. The CDR3 totals 15 residues. Germline trimming cut 0 bases from V and 5 bases from J; bases unmatched to any gene: 6. Looked up from germline, CDR1 is SGHVS and CDR2 is FQNEAQ. For the CDR3, the DNA is TGTGCCAGCAGCTTAGCGTTTAGCGGGAAAGACGAGCAGTACTTC. Amino acids: CASSLAFSGKDEQYF. Full variable domain (remainder filled in from reference TRBV7-8 and TRBJ2-7): GAGVSQSPRYKVAKRGQDVALRCDPISGHVSLFWYQQALGQGPEFLTYFQNEAQLDKSGLPSDRFFAERPEGSVSTLKIQRTQQEDSAVYLCASSLAFSGKDEQYFGPGTRLTVT.

The rearrangement uses TRBV18 and TRBJ1-5, with D perhaps TRBD1 (5 bases). V dropped 0 bases and J dropped 6 bases, with 12 bases sitting between them. This CDR3 spans 15 amino acids. Germline CDR1 reads KGHSH; CDR2 reads LQKENI. CDR3: CASSPPGGKGQPQHF. The DNA for the CDR3 is TGTGCCAGCTCACCACCGGGGGGGAAGGGTCAGCCCCAGCATTTT. Full variable domain (missing parts from reference TRBV18 and TRBJ1-5): NAGVMQNPRHLVRRRGQEARLRCSPMKGHSHVYWYRQLPEEGLKFMVYLQKENIIDESGMPKERFSAEFPKEGPSILRIQQVVRGDSAAYFCASSPPGGKGQPQHFGDGTRLSIL.

The chain combines TRBV5-6 with TRBJ2-7; no firm D call. Trimming pared 2 bases from V and 0 bases from J, leaving 9 bases between. Germline CDR1 SGHDT, CDR2 YYEEEE. The CDR3 consists of 14 residues. Here the CDR3 DNA reads TGTGCCAGCAGCTTCGGTCTAGACTCCTACGAGCAGTACTTC. Its translation is CASSFGLDSYEQYF.

Only one count was recorded for this clone. The chain employs TRBV29-1 and TRBJ2-7, with TRBD2 matching 7 bases. V shed 5 bases and J 2 bases; nucleotides not matched to a gene: 15. The CDR3 consists of 16 residues. Per the germline V gene, CDR1 is SQVTM and CDR2 is ANQGSEA. The CDR3 DNA sequence: TGCAGCGTTCTCGGCGGGAGTATCGGGCCCGCCTACGAGCAGTACTTC. Its protein is CSVLGGSIGPAYEQYF.

The chain couples TRBV5-1 to TRBJ1-2, with TRBD1 matching over 7 bases. J gave up 6 bases and V 5 bases, and 16 bases lay outside the gene matches. The V gene's germline CDR1 is SGHRS and CDR2 YFSETQ. The CDR3 is 16 amino acids. This chain's CDR3 is CASRPTTGVSSDGYTF. CDR3 coding DNA: TGCGCCAGCAGACCCACAACAGGGGTTTCGTCGGATGGCTACACCTTC. The entire variable domain, with the rest obtained from reference TRBV5-1 and TRBJ1-2, is as follows: KAGVTQTPRYLIKTRGQQVTLSCSPISGHRSVSWYQQTPGQGLQFLFEYFSETQRNKGNFPGRFSGRQFSNSRSEMNVSTLELGDSALYLCASRPTTGVSSDGYTFGSGTRLTVV.

The chain carries TRBV27 and TRBJ1-2; 8 positions match TRBD1. Germline values: CDR1 MNHEY, CDR2 SMNVEV (reference sequence). The CDR3 contains 12 residues. The ends lost 5 bases at V and 14 bases at J; junction bases unmatched: 10. The CDR3 sequence is CASSTGGTFETF. The CDR3 DNA follows: TGTGCCAGCAGTACAGGGGGGACGTTTGAAACCTTC.

The chain joins TRBV5-4 to TRBJ1-4; tentatively, D is TRBD1 (6 bases). Deletions cut 4 bases from V and 6 bases from J, with 28 bases between. The CDR3 has 19 amino acids. The germline V gene has CDR1 SGHNT and CDR2 YYREEE (reference sequence). This chain's CDR3 is CASSPSAGGAGVLDEKLFF. The CDR3 DNA follows: TGTGCCAGCAGCCCATCCGCTGGGGGCGCTGGGGTTTTGGATGAAAAACTGTTTTTT.